The 8 T cell receptor beta chains given below trace back to one sample, sequenced in a study of cytomegalovirus exposure and HLA in healthy donors. A multiplex PCR was run with 60 Vbeta primers and 13 Jbeta primers. TCRdb's table, derived via immunoSEQ multiplex PCR, lists solely in-frame clones and lacks some. This sample yields around 150,000 clones, of which about 66% are seen a single time; roughly 1.7% belongs to the top ten. Sequencing was carried out using PBMCs. These receptors all come from a human donor in good health.

The chain recombines TRBV7-2 with TRBJ2-5, with D unclear. The CDR3 runs 14 residues. The germline V and J ends were trimmed by 2 bases and 2 bases, with 9 bases remaining between them. The germline V gene encodes CDR1 SGHTA and CDR2 FQGNSA. As DNA, the CDR3 is TGTGCCAGCAGCTTACCCCGGGTACAAGAGACCCAGTACTTC. It is translated as CASSLPRVQETQYF. The full variable domain, with the rest looked up from reference TRBV7-2 and TRBJ2-5, is GAGVSQSPSNKVTEKGKDVELRCDPISGHTALYWYRQSLGQGLEFLIYFQGNSAPDKSGLPSDRFSAERTGGSVSTLTIQRTQQEDSAVYLCASSLPRVQETQYFGPGTRLLVL.

In this sample, this clone turned up a few times. CDR3 nucleotide sequence: TGCGCCAGCAGCCAAGAGGGGGACAGCTCTAGTTACGAGCAGTACTTC. Translating it yields CASSQEGDSSSYEQYF. The chain uses TRBV4-1 and TRBJ2-7; 7 positions agree with TRBD1. From germline, CDR1 is MGHRA and CDR2 YSYEKL. The CDR3 loop spans 16 amino acids. V lost 0 bases to trimming and J lost 4 bases; unmatched junction nucleotides: 9.

The CDR3 coding sequence is TGTGCCAGCAGTGAAGGACTAGCGGGAAGGCACGAGCAGTACTTC. Its translation is CASSEGLAGRHEQYF. This chain links TRBV2 with TRBJ2-7, with 11 bases identical to TRBD2. This CDR3 spans 15 amino acids. V lost 1 base to trimming and J lost 5 bases; unmatched junction nucleotides: 4. Germline V gives CDR1 SNHLY, CDR2 FYNNEI.

The chain employs TRBV7-9 and TRBJ2-3; D call uncertain. The germline V gene encodes CDR1 SEHNR and CDR2 FQNEAQ (reference sequence). V was shortened by 5 bases and J by 0 bases, with 15 bases between the two germline ends. The CDR3 runs 16 residues. The CDR3 sequence: CASSRRSASSTDTQYF. For the CDR3, the DNA is TGTGCCAGCAGCCGGCGGAGCGCTTCGAGCACAGATACGCAGTATTTT.

This chain links TRBV11-3 with TRBJ1-3, with TRBD1 matching 9 bases. This CDR3 is 17 amino acids long. V dropped 5 bases and J dropped 2; count of bases not matched to a gene: 10. From germline, CDR1 is SGHNT and CDR2 YENEEA. CDR3: CASSLRGTGRTGNTIYF. In nucleotides, the CDR3 is TGTGCCAGCAGCCTGAGGGGGACAGGGCGGACTGGAAACACCATATATTTT.

CDR3 sequence: CSVGRDRGLYEQYF. Here the CDR3 DNA reads TGCAGCGTTGGCCGGGACAGGGGGCTTTACGAGCAGTACTTC. The chain combines TRBV29-1 with TRBJ2-7; the match to TRBD1 covers 12 bases. CDR3 size: 14 residues. The junction had 5 bases not matched to a gene; V was cut back by 4 bases and J by 4 bases. The germline V gene encodes CDR1 SQVTM and CDR2 ANQGSEA.

This chain joins TRBV9 and TRBJ2-7, with unresolved D. Trimming pared 4 bases from V and 6 bases from J, leaving 17 bases between. The CDR3 loop spans 14 amino acids. CDR1 is SGDLS and CDR2 is YYNGEE in the germline V gene. This CDR3 reads CASSPALGLGEQYF. CDR3 nucleotide sequence: TGTGCCAGCAGCCCAGCGCTGGGTTTAGGCGAGCAGTACTTC.

The chain couples TRBV7-2 to TRBJ1-2, with D perhaps matching TRBD1 (6 bases). Trimming cost V 3 bases and J 5 bases, with 16 bases left between them. CDR1 is SGHTA, CDR2 FQGNSA, per germline. The CDR3 length is 15 residues. The CDR3 sequence: CASSLPRDTFYGYTF. CDR3 DNA sequence: TGTGCCAGCAGCTTGCCCCGGGACACCTTTTATGGCTACACCTTC. The complete variable domain, with remaining parts taken from reference TRBV7-2 and TRBJ1-2, reads GAGVSQSPSNKVTEKGKDVELRCDPISGHTALYWYRQSLGQGLEFLIYFQGNSAPDKSGLPSDRFSAERTGGSVSTLTIQRTQQEDSAVYLCASSLPRDTFYGYTFGSGTRLTVV.